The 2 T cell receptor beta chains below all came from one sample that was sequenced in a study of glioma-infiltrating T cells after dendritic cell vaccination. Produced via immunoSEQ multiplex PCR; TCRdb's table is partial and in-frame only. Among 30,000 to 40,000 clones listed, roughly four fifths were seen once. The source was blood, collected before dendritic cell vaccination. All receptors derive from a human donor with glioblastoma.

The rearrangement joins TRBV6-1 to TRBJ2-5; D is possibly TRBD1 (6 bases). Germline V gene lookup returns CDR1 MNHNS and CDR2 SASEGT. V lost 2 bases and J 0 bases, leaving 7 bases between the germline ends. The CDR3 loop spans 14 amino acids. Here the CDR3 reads CASSEWTDQETQYF. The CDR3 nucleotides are TGTGCCAGCAGTGAATGGACAGACCAAGAGACCCAGTACTTC.

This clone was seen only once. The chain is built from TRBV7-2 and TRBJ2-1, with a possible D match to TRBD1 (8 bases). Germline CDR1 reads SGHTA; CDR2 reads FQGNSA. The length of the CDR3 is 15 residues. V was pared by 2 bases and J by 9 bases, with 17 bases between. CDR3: CASSLTGQGGGEQFF. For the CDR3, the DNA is TGTGCCAGCAGCTTAACTGGACAGGGAGGGGGTGAGCAGTTCTTC.